These T cell receptor beta chains were read from a single sample in a study of blood T cell repertoires in COVID-19. The table came from immunoSEQ multiplex PCR; TCRdb's copy has only in-frame clones and leaves some out. The sample lists 200,000 to 300,000 clones, about 86% seen once, with over 1.1% in the top ten. The sequenced material came from peripheral blood. Every receptor here comes from an elderly man with acute or convalescent COVID-19. Both conserved end residues are part of each CDR3. A D gene is named only where the DNA matches it firmly. Rows may omit the clone size; those that give it use once, few, many or a size class.

d_call j_call v_call clone_size cdr3_nt cdr3_aa
TRBD1 TRBJ1-4 TRBV7-9 - TGTGCCAGCAGCTTAGGACAGGGAACTAATGAAAAACTGTTTTTT CASSLGQGTNEKLFF
- TRBJ1-6 TRBV28 - TGTGCCAGCAGTTCGCGCCCACCCCTCCACTTT CASSSRPPLHF
TRBD2 TRBJ2-2 TRBV18 - TGTGCCAGCTCACCAAGTCGAGCGGGAGCTGTGGCCGGGGAGCTGTTTTTT CASSPSRAGAVAGELFF
TRBD2 TRBJ2-3 TRBV6-5 - TGTGCCAGCAGTTACTACGGCGGGGGGAAGTCAGATACGCAGTATTTT CASSYYGGGKSDTQYF
- TRBJ2-2 TRBV5-1 once TGCGCCAGCAGCTTAGATAGCGGACACACCGGGGAGCTGTTTTTT CASSLDSGHTGELFF
TRBD2 TRBJ2-7 TRBV5-4 - TGTGCCAGCAGCTTCCAGCGGGACGACTACGAGCAGTACTTC CASSFQRDDYEQYF
- TRBJ2-7 TRBV20-1 once TGCAGTGCTAGACTCCACGAGCAGTACTTC CSARLHEQYF
TRBD2 TRBJ2-3 TRBV4-1 - TGCGCCAGCAGCCAAGATAGGATAGCGGGGGGATTCACAGATACGCAGTATTTT CASSQDRIAGGFTDTQYF
TRBD1 TRBJ1-3 TRBV4-2 - TGTGCCAGCAGCCAAGATCGTAGGACAGGAACTGGAAACACCATATATTTT CASSQDRRTGTGNTIYF
- TRBJ1-2 TRBV9 - TGTGCCAGCAGCCCGACAGGCAACTATGGCTACACCTTC CASSPTGNYGYTF
- TRBJ1-1 TRBV19 - TGTGCCAGTAGTATAAACACAGGGTATACTGAAGCTTTCTTT CASSINTGYTEAFF
- TRBJ2-7 TRBV7-2 - TGTGCCAGCAGCCCAGGCAGGGTTACGTACGAGCAGTACTTC CASSPGRVTYEQYF
TRBD2 TRBJ2-7 TRBV23-1 - TGCGCCAGCAGTCAATTCTGGGCTAGCGGGAGGGCCAGCCACGAGCAGTACTTC CASSQFWASGRASHEQYF
- TRBJ1-5 TRBV19 - TGTGCCAGTAGCCTTAACCGGGACACTGATCAGCCCCAGCATTTT CASSLNRDTDQPQHF
- TRBJ2-7 TRBV12-3/TRBV12-4 - TGTGCCAGCAGTTTAGGGGACACCTACGAGCAGTACTTC CASSLGDTYEQYF
TRBD1 TRBJ1-2 TRBV7-2 - TGTGCCAGCACCCGGACAGGGGCTCTCTATGGCTACACCTTC CASTRTGALYGYTF
- TRBJ2-3 TRBV5-1 once TGCGCCAGCAGCTCCCCCCTTGGGGAGGTGGATACGCAGTATTTT CASSSPLGEVDTQYF
- TRBJ2-7 TRBV7-8 - TGTGCCAGCAGCATACCTAGCCGGAGCGAGGACGAGCAGTACTTC CASSIPSRSEDEQYF
TRBD1 TRBJ2-7 TRBV4-3 - TGCGCCAGCAGCCACACAGGGGGCTCAAGTTACGAGCAGTACTTC CASSHTGGSSYEQYF
TRBD2 TRBJ2-1 TRBV4-3 once TGCGCCAGCAGCCAAGAAGGGGGACTAGCGGGAGTACGGAATGAGCAGTTCTTC CASSQEGGLAGVRNEQFF
TRBD1 TRBJ1-5 TRBV18 - TGTGCCAGCTCTCCACAGGGACAGGGGGGTCAGCCCCAGCATTTT CASSPQGQGGQPQHF
TRBD1 TRBJ1-6 TRBV7-3 - TGTGCCAGCAGCTTAATGCCAGGGGGAAATTCACCCCTCCACTTT CASSLMPGGNSPLHF
- TRBJ1-4 TRBV5-1 - TGCGCCAGCAGCCCGCGGGGCGACAATGAAAAACTGTTTTTT CASSPRGDNEKLFF
- TRBJ1-5 TRBV6-5 - TGTGCCACTCAGGACAATAGCAATCAGCCCCAGCATTTT CATQDNSNQPQHF
- TRBJ2-1 TRBV6-5 - TGTGCCAGCAGCACCCGGGACTCCAACAATGAGCAGTTCTTC CASSTRDSNNEQFF
- TRBJ1-4 TRBV6-5 - TGTGCCAGCAGTTTGTCAGGGGCTGGAGAAAAACTGTTTTTT CASSLSGAGEKLFF
- TRBJ2-1 TRBV7-7 - TGTGCTAGCAGCTTAGATGGGAGCTCCTACAATGAGCAGTTCTTC CASSLDGSSYNEQFF
TRBD2 TRBJ2-3 TRBV3-1/TRBV3-2 - TGTGCCAGCGCCGACGCGGGGGGGAGAACAGATACGCAGTATTTT CASADAGGRTDTQYF
- TRBJ2-1 TRBV6-5 - TGTGCCAGCAGTCCTAGAACAACGTCAGACAATGAGCAGTTCTTC CASSPRTTSDNEQFF
- TRBJ1-6 TRBV7-2 - TGTGCCAGCAGCTTAGAAGCAGGGGTGGATTCACCCCTCCACTTT CASSLEAGVDSPLHF
- TRBJ2-2 TRBV7-2 - TGTGCCAGCAGCTTAGACCCCCGGTCCGGGGAGCTGTTTTTT CASSLDPRSGELFF
- TRBJ1-2 TRBV9 - TGTGCCAGCAGCGCCACCCCCGCGGATGGCTACACCTTC CASSATPADGYTF
- TRBJ2-1 TRBV25-1 - TGTGCCAGCGGAGGGAGCTCCTACAATGAGCAGTTCTTC CASGGSSYNEQFF
TRBD2 TRBJ2-7 TRBV6-5 - TGTGCCAGCAGGACTAGCGGGTTTATGGACGAGCAGTACTTC CASRTSGFMDEQYF
- TRBJ1-5 TRBV2 once TGTGCCAGCAGTGAAACCAATCGGAGACAGCCCCAGCATTTT CASSETNRRQPQHF
- TRBJ2-3 TRBV28 once TGTGCCAGCAGTACCCCAGGGACAGATACGCAGTATTTT CASSTPGTDTQYF
TRBD1 TRBJ1-5 TRBV6-2/TRBV6-3 few TGTGCCAGCAGTTACTCCGACAGGGGAAATCAGCCCCAGCATTTT CASSYSDRGNQPQHF
TRBD2 TRBJ2-5 TRBV5-1 - TGCGCCAGCAGCTTGGGCGGGGGGGCCCAAGAGACCCAGTACTTC CASSLGGGAQETQYF
- TRBJ1-1 TRBV7-9 - TGTGCCAGCAGCTTAGAGGGGATGAACACTGAAGCTTTCTTT CASSLEGMNTEAFF
- TRBJ2-3 TRBV27 once TGTGCCAGCAGTTTATCGCCTCGGCGGCTAGCTGGCACAGATACGCAGTATTTT CASSLSPRRLAGTDTQYF
- TRBJ2-5 TRBV19 once TGTGCCAGTAGTATTAGCGGAAAGCAAGAGACCCAGTACTTC CASSISGKQETQYF
- TRBJ1-2 TRBV4-2 - TGTGCCAGCAGCCAAGAAGGGAGCCAAGGGTTGGGCTACACCTTC CASSQEGSQGLGYTF
TRBD1 TRBJ1-2 TRBV27 - TGTGCCAGCAGTACTCATACAGGGGTCGGCTATGGCTACACCTTC CASSTHTGVGYGYTF
- TRBJ2-2 TRBV5-1 once TGCGCCAGCAGCTGGCTCCCAAACACCGGGGAGCTGTTTTTT CASSWLPNTGELFF
- TRBJ2-1 TRBV19 - TGTGCCAGTAAACTTCGCGGGGGCCTATCTTACCCTGATGAGCAGTTCTTC CASKLRGGLSYPDEQFF
- TRBJ1-3 TRBV7-9 once TGTGCCAGCAGCCCCGCTGGAAACACCATATATTTT CASSPAGNTIYF
- TRBJ1-1 TRBV2 - TGTGCCAGCACTGGGACAAGGGTCAACACTGAAGCTTTCTTT CASTGTRVNTEAFF
- TRBJ2-7 TRBV27 - TGTGCCAGCAGTCCCTCTGCCTTAGCCGAGCAGTACTTC CASSPSALAEQYF